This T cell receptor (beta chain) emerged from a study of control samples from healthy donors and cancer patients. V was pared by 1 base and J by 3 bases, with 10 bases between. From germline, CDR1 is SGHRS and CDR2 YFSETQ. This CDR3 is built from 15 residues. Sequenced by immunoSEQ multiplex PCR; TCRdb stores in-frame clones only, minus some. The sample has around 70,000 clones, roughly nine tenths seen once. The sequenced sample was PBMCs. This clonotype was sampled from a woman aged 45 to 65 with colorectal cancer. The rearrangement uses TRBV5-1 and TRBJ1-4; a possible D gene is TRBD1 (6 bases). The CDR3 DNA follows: TGCGCCAGCAGCTTGAAGGGGGAGGCTAATGAAAAACTGTTTTTT. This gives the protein CASSLKGEANEKLFF.